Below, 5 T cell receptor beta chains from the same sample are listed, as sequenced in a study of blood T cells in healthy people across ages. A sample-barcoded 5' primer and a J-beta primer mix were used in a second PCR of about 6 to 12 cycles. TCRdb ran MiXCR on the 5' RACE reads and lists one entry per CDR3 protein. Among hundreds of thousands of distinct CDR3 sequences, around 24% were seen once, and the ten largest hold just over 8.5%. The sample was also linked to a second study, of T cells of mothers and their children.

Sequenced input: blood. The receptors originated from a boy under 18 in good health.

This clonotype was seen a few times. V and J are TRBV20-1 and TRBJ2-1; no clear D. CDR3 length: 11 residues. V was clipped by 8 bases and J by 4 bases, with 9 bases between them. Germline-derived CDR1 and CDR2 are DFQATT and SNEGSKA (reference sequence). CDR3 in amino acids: CSSWVYNEQFF. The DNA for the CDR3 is TGCAGTAGTTGGGTTTACAATGAGCAGTTCTTC.

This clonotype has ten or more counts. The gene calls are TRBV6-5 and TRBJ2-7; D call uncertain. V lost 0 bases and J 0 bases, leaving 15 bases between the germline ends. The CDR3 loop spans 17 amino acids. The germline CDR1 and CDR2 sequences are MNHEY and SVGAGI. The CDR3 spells CASSYSTSNTFSYEQYF. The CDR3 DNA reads TGTGCCAGCAGTTACTCGACGTCAAACACGTTCTCCTACGAGCAGTACTTC.

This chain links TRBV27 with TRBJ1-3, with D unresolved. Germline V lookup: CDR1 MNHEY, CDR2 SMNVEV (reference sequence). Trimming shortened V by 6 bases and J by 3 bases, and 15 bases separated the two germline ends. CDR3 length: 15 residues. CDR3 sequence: CASRRSYTLGNTIYF. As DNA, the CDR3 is TGTGCCAGCAGGCGGAGTTACACTCTTGGAAACACCATATATTTT.

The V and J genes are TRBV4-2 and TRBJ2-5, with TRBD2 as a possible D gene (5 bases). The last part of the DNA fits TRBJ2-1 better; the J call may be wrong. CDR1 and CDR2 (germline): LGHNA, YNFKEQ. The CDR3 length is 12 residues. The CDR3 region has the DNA TGTGCCAGCAGTCTGGCTGGGGAGAAGCAGTTCTTC. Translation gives CASSLAGEKQFF.

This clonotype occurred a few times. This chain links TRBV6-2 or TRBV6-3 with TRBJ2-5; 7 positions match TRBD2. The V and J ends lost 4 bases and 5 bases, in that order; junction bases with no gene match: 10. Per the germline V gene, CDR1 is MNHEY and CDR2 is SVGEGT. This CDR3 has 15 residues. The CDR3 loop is CASSSYTSVVETQYF. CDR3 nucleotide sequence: TGTGCCAGCAGTTCTTATACTAGCGTCGTGGAGACCCAGTACTTC.